This entry lists 8 T cell receptor beta chains sequenced from one sample in a study of T cell repertoires in cytomegalovirus infection. One entry per CDR3 protein results from TCRdb running MiXCR on the reads. This sample carries around 280,000 distinct CDR3 sequences, about 13% of them seen once, and the ten largest clones take 8.5% to 10%. Sequences were obtained from PBMCs. These receptors originate from a human donor in good health (CMV status not recorded). Some clones in this sample may be carry-over from other donors' samples.

As concerns this clonotype: This may be a read error, as it is one base from a much larger clone. The chain combines TRBV11-3 with TRBJ2-1, with TRBD2 matching over 8 bases. CDR3 size: 16 residues. In germline, CDR1 is SGHNT, CDR2 YENEEA. CDR3 bases: TGTGCCAGCAGCTCCCCTAGGGGGGGGGCGGGGGGTGAGCAGTTATTC. It encodes CASSSPRGGAGGEQLF.

This chain connects TRBV7-9 to TRBJ2-1; D ambiguous. The CDR3 is made up of 14 amino acids. Germline V CDR1 and CDR2: SEHNR, FQNEAQ (reference sequence). The V and J ends lost 4 bases and 3 bases respectively, with 10 bases between them. The DNA for the CDR3 is TGTGCCAGCAGCTATTTGACCAACTACAATGAGCAGTTCTTC. Amino acid sequence: CASSYLTNYNEQFF.

The chain combines TRBV2 with TRBJ2-7; no definite D call. The CDR3 runs to 14 residues. The germline V gene has CDR1 SNHLY and CDR2 FYNNEI. Trimming pared 2 bases from V and 2 bases from J, leaving 10 bases between. The CDR3 protein is CASSERAEAYEQYF. The CDR3 bases are TGTGCCAGCAGTGAAAGGGCAGAGGCCTACGAGCAGTACTTC.

This chain joins TRBV7-8 and TRBJ1-1; 9 bases fit TRBD1. Germline V gene data show CDR1 as SGHVS and CDR2 as FQNEAQ. The V and J ends lost 3 bases and 1 base, in that order; junction bases with no gene match: 15. There are 19 residues in the CDR3. CDR3 sequence (DNA): TGTGCCAGCAGCTTTTTACAGGGGGCGGATCGGGTTTGGAACACTGAAGCTTTCTTT. Amino acid sequence: CASSFLQGADRVWNTEAFF.

The chain recombines TRBV6-5 with TRBJ2-5; no clear D gene. CDR3 length: 12 residues. With 0 bases removed from V and 5 bases from J, the gap between germline ends came to 4 bases. Germline assignment: CDR1 MNHEY and CDR2 SVGAGI. CDR3 sequence reads: CASSYSGETQYF. The CDR3 nucleotides read TGTGCCAGCAGTTACTCAGGGGAGACCCAGTACTTC.

This clonotype was seen repeatedly, ten times or more. This sequence joins TRBV5-1 and TRBJ2-3; 11 bases are shared with TRBD2. This CDR3 contains 17 residues. Per germline, CDR1 SGHRS and CDR2 YFSETQ. V trimming: 1 base; J trimming: 2 bases; junction bases outside the gene matches: 6. CDR3 nucleotide sequence: TGCGCCAGCAGCTTGACGGCTAGCGGGGGGTACACAGATACGCAGTATTTT. Translated: CASSLTASGGYTDTQYF.

V usage is TRBV20-1 and J usage is TRBJ2-2; 9 bases match TRBD2. The germline CDR1 and CDR2 sequences are DFQATT and SNEGSKA (reference sequence). There are 15 residues in the CDR3. Trimming removed 3 bases from V and 3 bases from J; junction bases left unmatched: 5. This CDR3 reads CSASVAGVDTGELFF. In DNA form, the CDR3 reads TGCAGTGCTAGCGTAGCGGGGGTCGACACCGGGGAGCTGTTTTTT.

This clonotype has just a few counts. The CDR3, as DNA: TGCGCCAGCAACTCTGACGAGACAGACATCACCGGGGAGCTGTTTTTT. Amino acid sequence: CASNSDETDITGELFF. The V and J genes are TRBV5-1 and TRBJ2-2, with D possibly matching TRBD1 (5 bases). Germline V gives CDR1 SGHRS, CDR2 YFSETQ. Trimming shortened V by 6 bases and J by 4 bases, and 19 bases separated the two germline ends. The CDR3 extends over 16 amino acids.